The clone carrying this T cell receptor beta chain was picked up a small number of times. What it binds is unknown. Only in-frame clones appear in the TCRdb table, and some are missing; sequencing was by immunoSEQ multiplex PCR. The table has approximately 720,000 clones, under 95% seen once. Only CD45RO-negative cells positively selected for CCR7 counted as naive CD8 cells, so terminally differentiated effector memory CD45RA+ cells were excluded. There were only Caucasian adults among the donors, and all lived in Nashville, Tennessee. The germline CDR1 and CDR2 sequences are SEHNR and FQNEAQ (reference sequence). The CDR3 has 11 amino acids. The V and J ends lost 8 bases and 3 bases respectively, with 8 bases between them. These data belong to a study of shared clonotypes between healthy human individuals. Study as a whole: CD4 naive cells filled three plates per donor, CD4 memory three, CD8 naive two and CD8 memory one.

General observations from the study: Across subsets, estimated richness was generally greater for naive than for memory populations. Only a few donors were included, so the genetic and exposure-history diversity represented was limited.

The chain is built from TRBV7-9 and TRBJ2-7; D is ambiguous. The sequenced sample consisted of naive CD8+ T cells sorted from blood. The clonotype originates from a man aged 30 to 45 in good health. Here the CDR3 reads CASSYYYEQYF. The CDR3 nucleotides read TGTGCCAGCTCCTACTACTACGAGCAGTACTTC.